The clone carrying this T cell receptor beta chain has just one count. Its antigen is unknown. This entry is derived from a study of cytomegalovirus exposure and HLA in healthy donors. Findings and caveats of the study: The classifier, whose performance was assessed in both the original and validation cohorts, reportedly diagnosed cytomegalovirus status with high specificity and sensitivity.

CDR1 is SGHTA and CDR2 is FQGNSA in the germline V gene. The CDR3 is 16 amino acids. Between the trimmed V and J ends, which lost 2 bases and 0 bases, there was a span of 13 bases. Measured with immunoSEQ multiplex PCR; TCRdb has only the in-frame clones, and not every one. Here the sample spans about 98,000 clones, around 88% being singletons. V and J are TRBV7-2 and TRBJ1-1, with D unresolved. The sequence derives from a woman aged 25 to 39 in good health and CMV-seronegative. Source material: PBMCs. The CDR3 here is CASSLWVRVMNTEAFF. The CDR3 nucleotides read TGTGCCAGCAGCTTATGGGTCCGGGTGATGAACACTGAAGCTTTCTTT. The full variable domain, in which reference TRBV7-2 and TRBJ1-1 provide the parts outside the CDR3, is GAGVSQSPSNKVTEKGKDVELRCDPISGHTALYWYRQSLGQGLEFLIYFQGNSAPDKSGLPSDRFSAERTGGSVSTLTIQRTQQEDSAVYLCASSLWVRVMNTEAFFGQGTRLTVV.